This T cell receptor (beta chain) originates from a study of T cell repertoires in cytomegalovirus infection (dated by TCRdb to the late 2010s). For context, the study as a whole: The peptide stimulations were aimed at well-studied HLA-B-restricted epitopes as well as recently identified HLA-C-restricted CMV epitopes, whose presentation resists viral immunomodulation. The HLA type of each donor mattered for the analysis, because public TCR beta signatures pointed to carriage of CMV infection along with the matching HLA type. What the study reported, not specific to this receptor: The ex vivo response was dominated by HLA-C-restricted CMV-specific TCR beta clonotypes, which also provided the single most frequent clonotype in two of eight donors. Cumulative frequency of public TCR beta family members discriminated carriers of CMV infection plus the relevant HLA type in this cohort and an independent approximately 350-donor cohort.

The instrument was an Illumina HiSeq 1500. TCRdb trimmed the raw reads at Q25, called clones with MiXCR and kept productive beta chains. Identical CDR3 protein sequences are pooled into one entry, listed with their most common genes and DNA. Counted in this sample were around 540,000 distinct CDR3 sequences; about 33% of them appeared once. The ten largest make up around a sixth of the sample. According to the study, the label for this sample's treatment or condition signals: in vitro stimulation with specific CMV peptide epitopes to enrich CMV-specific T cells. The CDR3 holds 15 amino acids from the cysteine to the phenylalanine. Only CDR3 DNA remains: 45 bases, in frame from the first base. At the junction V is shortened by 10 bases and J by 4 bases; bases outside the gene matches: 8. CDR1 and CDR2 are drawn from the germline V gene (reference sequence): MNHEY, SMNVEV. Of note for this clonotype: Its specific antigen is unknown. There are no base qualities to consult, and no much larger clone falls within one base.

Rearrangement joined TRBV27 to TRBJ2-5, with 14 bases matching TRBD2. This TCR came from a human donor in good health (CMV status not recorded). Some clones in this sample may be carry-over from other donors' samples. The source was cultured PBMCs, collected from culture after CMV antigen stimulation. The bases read TGTGCCATCATGGCCGGGACTAGCGGGAGAGAGACCCAGTACTTC. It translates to CAIMAGTSGRETQYF.